This entry lists 16 T cell receptor beta chains sequenced from one sample in a study of blood T cell repertoires in COVID-19. Sequencing used immunoSEQ multiplex PCR; TCRdb keeps in-frame clones, though not all of them. The data contain 250,000 or so clones, about 87% of them seen just once; the ten biggest clones take up 5.5% to 7.5%. The source material was peripheral blood. Source of these receptors: an older woman with active or convalescent COVID-19.

The rearrangement joins TRBV14 to TRBJ1-2, with 7 positions matching TRBD1. Looked up from germline, CDR1 is SGHDN and CDR2 is FVKESK. The trim removed 1 base at V and 5 bases at J, leaving 4 bases unmatched. CDR3 size: 14 residues. CDR3 region: CASSQGNRGYGYTF. The CDR3 DNA reads TGTGCCAGCAGCCAAGGAAACAGGGGATATGGCTACACCTTC. Full variable domain (outside the CDR3, taken from reference TRBV14 and TRBJ1-2): EAGVTQFPSHSVIEKGQTVTLRCDPISGHDNLYWYRRVMGKEIKFLLHFVKESKQDESGMPNNRFLAERTGGTYSTLKVQPAELEDSGVYFCASSQGNRGYGYTFGSGTRLTVV.

This clone was recorded once. V and J are TRBV4-3 and TRBJ2-7; D not certain. Germline CDR1 reads LGHNA; CDR2 reads YSLEER. The CDR3 spans 13 residues. V was trimmed by 0 bases and J by 7 bases, leaving 10 bases between them. CDR3 protein: CASSQERVGEQYF. The CDR3 DNA is TGCGCCAGCAGCCAAGAAAGAGTCGGGGAGCAGTACTTC.

This chain joins TRBV9 and TRBJ2-5, with D perhaps matching TRBD2 (5 bases). Germline CDR1 SGDLS, CDR2 YYNGEE. This CDR3 contains 15 residues. V gave up 2 bases and J gave up 5 bases, with 16 bases separating them. CDR3 DNA: TGTGCCAGCAGCGTGCTAGCAAGAACCGGGGAGACCCAGTACTTC. Translating it yields CASSVLARTGETQYF.

The chain joins TRBV6-6 to TRBJ1-4; the match to TRBD1 covers 7 bases. This CDR3 is built from 17 residues. Losses at the gene ends were 5 bases for V and 0 bases for J; bases not matched to a gene: 9. The germline CDR1 and CDR2 sequences are MNHNY and SVGAGI (reference sequence). In DNA form, the CDR3 reads TGTGCCAGCAGTCTAGACGGCCAGGGGGCAACTAATGAAAAACTGTTTTTT. This gives the protein CASSLDGQGATNEKLFF.

This rearrangement joins TRBV19 to TRBJ1-6, with unresolved D. V lost 7 bases, J lost 7 bases, and 17 bases lay in between. From germline, CDR1 is LNHDA and CDR2 SQIVND (reference sequence). This CDR3 is built from 15 residues. In nucleotides, the CDR3 is TGTGCCAGTACCCACGGAGTAGCGATCAATTCACCCCTCCACTTT. Translation: CASTHGVAINSPLHF.

This chain joins TRBV7-8 and TRBJ1-2; D not certain. V was cut by 3 bases and J by 6 bases, with 17 bases left in between. This CDR3 spans 15 amino acids. Germline values: CDR1 SGHVS, CDR2 FQNEAQ. CDR3 nucleotide sequence: TGTGCCAGCAGCTTGAGCGGTGGGAGGAAGGATGGCTACACCTTC. Amino acids: CASSLSGGRKDGYTF.

This clone was seen only once. The chain uses TRBV4-2 and TRBJ2-7, with 7 bases fitting TRBD1. Germline V lookup: CDR1 LGHNA, CDR2 YNFKEQ. Trimming at V came to 4 bases and at J to 0 bases, leaving 9 bases not matched to a gene. This CDR3 spans 16 amino acids. The CDR3 loop reads CASSPSPGQPSYEQYF. Here the CDR3 DNA reads TGTGCCAGCAGCCCCTCCCCGGGACAGCCCTCCTACGAGCAGTACTTC.

V is TRBV7-3 and J is TRBJ2-7; a possible D gene is TRBD2 (6 bases). The CDR3 is 11 amino acids. Between the trimmed V and J ends, which lost 8 bases and 5 bases, there was a span of 10 bases. CDR1 is SGHTA and CDR2 is FQGTGA in the germline V gene. As DNA, the CDR3 is TGTGCCAGCGGAACGGGGGACGAGCAGTACTTC. Translation gives CASGTGDEQYF.

This rearrangement joins TRBV5-1 to TRBJ2-1; no firm D call. The CDR3 consists of 14 residues. CDR1 is SGHRS, CDR2 YFSETQ, per germline. V lost 6 bases and J 5 bases, leaving 15 bases between the germline ends. In DNA form, the CDR3 reads TGCGCCAGCACAGACCAGGCACCCAACAATGAGCAGTTCTTC. It is translated as CASTDQAPNNEQFF.

This clone was detected only a few times. The chain uses TRBV10-1 and TRBJ2-7; perhaps TRBD1 as D (5 bases). The ends were cut back, 2 bases at V and 3 bases at J, with 11 bases in the middle. Germline CDR1 and CDR2: WNHNN and SYGVQD (reference sequence). The CDR3 runs 14 residues. The CDR3 loop is CASSEVGAFYEQYF. The CDR3 coding sequence is TGCGCCAGCAGTGAGGTAGGGGCTTTCTACGAGCAGTACTTC.

The chain recombines TRBV6-2 or TRBV6-3 with TRBJ2-5, with a tentative D call TRBD2 (5 bases). V was cut by 6 bases and J by 7 bases, with 12 bases left in between. The length of the CDR3 is 12 residues. In germline, CDR1 is MNHEY, CDR2 SVGEGT. CDR3 in amino acids: CASSRLLGTQYF. The CDR3 nucleotides read TGTGCCAGCAGCCGCTTACTAGGGACCCAGTACTTC.

The chain couples TRBV7-8 to TRBJ1-1; 7 positions match TRBD1. V shed 1 base and J 0 bases; nucleotides not matched to a gene: 5. This CDR3 has 16 residues. Germline CDR1 is SGHVS and CDR2 is FQNEAQ. CDR3 residues: CASSLGQGMLNTEAFF. CDR3 DNA sequence: TGTGCCAGCAGCTTAGGACAGGGTATGTTGAACACTGAAGCTTTCTTT.

This chain joins TRBV7-9 and TRBJ1-2; 9 positions agree with TRBD1. Germline CDR1 reads SEHNR; CDR2 reads FQNEAQ (reference sequence). The CDR3 has 13 amino acids. Trimming took 4 bases from V and 6 from J; bases not matched to a gene: 3. CDR3 nucleotide sequence: TGTGCCAGCAGCTCTCGGGACAGGGATGGCTACACCTTC. Its protein product is CASSSRDRDGYTF. The full variable domain, with the rest looked up from reference TRBV7-9 and TRBJ1-2, is DTGVSQNPRHKITKRGQNVTFRCDPISEHNRLYWYRQTLGQGPEFLTYFQNEAQLEKSRLLSDRFSAERPKGSFSTLEIQRTEQGDSAMYLCASSSRDRDGYTFGSGTRLTVV.

The V and J genes are TRBV9 and TRBJ2-7, with TRBD1 as a possible D gene (5 bases). V lost 4 bases, J lost 7 bases, and 18 bases lay in between. CDR3 length: 14 amino acids. CDR1 and CDR2 from the germline V gene are SGDLS and YYNGEE. In nucleotides, the CDR3 is TGTGCCAGCAGCCTCAGGGCCTCCTGGAATGAGCAGTACTTC. Translating it yields CASSLRASWNEQYF.

This chain uses TRBV19 with TRBJ2-7; 9 bases are shared with TRBD2. Germline lookup yields CDR1 LNHDA and CDR2 SQIVND (reference sequence). V shed 2 bases and J 2 bases; nucleotides not matched to a gene: 4. The CDR3 is 15 amino acids. The CDR3 loop is CASSIRAGGPYEQYF. The CDR3 coding sequence is TGTGCCAGTAGTATACGGGCGGGGGGGCCCTACGAGCAGTACTTC.

The chain is built from TRBV7-6 and TRBJ2-1; 8 bases map to TRBD2. The length of the CDR3 is 18 residues. The J segment lost 2 bases and the V segment lost 1 base, leaving 10 bases of the junction unmatched. The germline gives CDR1 SGHVS, CDR2 FNYEAQ. The CDR3 DNA follows: TGTGCCAGCAGCTTAGAGGGTGGGACTAGATCAACCTACAATGAGCAGTTCTTC. Its protein is CASSLEGGTRSTYNEQFF.